A selection of T cell receptor beta chains follows, all from one sample in a study of cytomegalovirus exposure and HLA in healthy donors. The table came from immunoSEQ multiplex PCR; TCRdb's copy has only in-frame clones and leaves some out. The top ten clones hold about 1.9% of a sample with 150,000 to 200,000 clones, roughly four fifths of them seen once. The sequencing input was PBMCs. These TCRs come from a woman in her thirties in good health and CMV-seropositive. CDR3s include the opening cysteine and the closing phenylalanine or tryptophan.

V gene: TRBV29-1
CDR3 length: 13
J gene: TRBJ1-2
CDR3 protein: CSVGGGGGYGYTF

V gene: TRBV4-3
CDR3 length: 15
J gene: NA
CDR3 protein: CASSQEDGGPYEQYF

V gene: TRBV5-8
CDR3 length: 14
J gene: TRBJ1-5
CDR3 protein: CASSLSGGDQPQHF

V gene: TRBV5-1
CDR3 length: 15
J gene: TRBJ1-2
CDR3 protein: CASSLVSANNYGYTF

V gene: TRBV30
CDR3 length: 14
J gene: TRBJ2-7
CDR3 protein: CACSGGSSDYEQYF

V gene: TRBV7-9
CDR3 length: 14
J gene: TRBJ1-1
CDR3 protein: CASSLGTVNTEAFF

V gene: TRBV25-1
CDR3 length: 12
J gene: TRBJ1-2
CDR3 protein: CANPRVYYGYTF

V gene: TRBV6-5
CDR3 length: 14
J gene: TRBJ1-6
CDR3 protein: CASSYPGTGSPLHF

V gene: TRBV7-2
CDR3 length: 15
J gene: TRBJ1-1
CDR3 protein: CASSSGTLPNTEAFF

V gene: TRBV25-1
CDR3 length: 13
J gene: TRBJ1-1
CDR3 protein: CASSEAGTVRAFF

V gene: TRBV12-1
CDR3 length: 18
J gene: TRBJ1-1
CDR3 protein: CASSSGAFRVLRWTEAFF

V gene: TRBV9
CDR3 length: 15
J gene: TRBJ2-2
CDR3 protein: CASSTPTGAAGELFF

V gene: TRBV7-8
CDR3 length: 18
J gene: TRBJ1-1
CDR3 protein: CASSSLTFDRRRNTEAFF

V gene: TRBV5-4
CDR3 length: 15
J gene: TRBJ1-1
CDR3 protein: CASSLKGRVDTEAFF

V gene: TRBV2
CDR3 length: 15
J gene: TRBJ2-1
CDR3 protein: CASSSGTGGTDEQFF

V gene: TRBV19
CDR3 length: 13
J gene: TRBJ2-7
CDR3 protein: CASTLRGGGEQYF

V gene: TRBV28
CDR3 length: 13
J gene: TRBJ2-7
CDR3 protein: CASRDRVAYEQYF

V gene: TRBV4-3
CDR3 length: 17
J gene: TRBJ2-7
CDR3 protein: CASSQEVRGITPYEQYF

V gene: TRBV27
CDR3 length: 13
J gene: TRBJ1-1
CDR3 protein: CASSPRSVGEAFF

V gene: TRBV7-2
CDR3 length: 18
J gene: TRBJ2-4
CDR3 protein: CASSPDGSGRSTKNIQYF

V gene: TRBV29-1
CDR3 length: 12
J gene: TRBJ1-2
CDR3 protein: CSVGGGQSGYTF

V gene: TRBV9
CDR3 length: 12
J gene: TRBJ2-3
CDR3 protein: CASSGQGRTQYF

V gene: TRBV5-4
CDR3 length: 16
J gene: TRBJ2-2
CDR3 protein: CASSSRGRPNTGELFF

V gene: TRBV7-2
CDR3 length: 15
J gene: TRBJ2-3
CDR3 protein: CASSLAGVTTDTQYF

V gene: TRBV18
CDR3 length: 19
J gene: TRBJ2-6
CDR3 protein: CASSPVQDSTRSGANVLTF

V gene: TRBV4-3
CDR3 length: 16
J gene: TRBJ1-2
CDR3 protein: CASSQDGGRGLGGYTF

V gene: TRBV5-4
CDR3 length: 13
J gene: TRBJ1-1
CDR3 protein: CASSGDRNTEAFF

V gene: TRBV5-1
CDR3 length: 14
J gene: TRBJ2-1
CDR3 protein: CASSLIQGGNEQFF

V gene: TRBV5-6
CDR3 length: 15
J gene: TRBJ2-7
CDR3 protein: CASSSAGVVVDEQYF

V gene: TRBV27
CDR3 length: 16
J gene: TRBJ2-4
CDR3 protein: CASSFGRGLAKNIQYF

V gene: TRBV6-5
CDR3 length: 14
J gene: TRBJ1-1
CDR3 protein: CASSEQYLNTEAFF

V gene: TRBV5-6
CDR3 length: 18
J gene: TRBJ2-2
CDR3 protein: CASSPPRGVFANTGELFF

V gene: TRBV20-1
CDR3 length: 10
J gene: TRBJ2-5
CDR3 protein: CSAGVETQYF

V gene: TRBV28
CDR3 length: 14
J gene: TRBJ1-4
CDR3 protein: CVSSGPGGGEKLFF

V gene: TRBV5-1
CDR3 length: 13
J gene: TRBJ2-1
CDR3 protein: CASMWSTNNEQFF

V gene: TRBV14
CDR3 length: 15
J gene: TRBJ2-1
CDR3 protein: CASSHPGLPKGEQFF

V gene: TRBV2
CDR3 length: 16
J gene: TRBJ2-7
CDR3 protein: CASSEFRTDLGGEQYF

V gene: TRBV28
CDR3 length: 13
J gene: TRBJ2-1
CDR3 protein: CASTLGHQAEQFF

V gene: TRBV9
CDR3 length: 12
J gene: TRBJ1-5
CDR3 protein: CATPEQNQPQHF

V gene: TRBV10-1
CDR3 length: 22
J gene: TRBJ2-7
CDR3 protein: CASSPSKGVGTSGTRDPYEQYF

V gene: TRBV7-9
CDR3 length: 16
J gene: TRBJ2-3
CDR3 protein: CASSPTETDLTDTQYF

V gene: TRBV7-9
CDR3 length: 15
J gene: TRBJ1-1
CDR3 protein: CASSPDGTVNTEAFF

V gene: TRBV5-4
CDR3 length: 14
J gene: TRBJ1-1
CDR3 protein: CASSLVDTHTEAFF

V gene: TRBV6-5
CDR3 length: 14
J gene: TRBJ1-1
CDR3 protein: CASRPRVLNTEAFF

V gene: TRBV6-1
CDR3 length: 18
J gene: TRBJ2-3
CDR3 protein: CASSDIPRGPFQTDTQYF

V gene: TRBV6-4
CDR3 length: 15
J gene: TRBJ2-1
CDR3 protein: CASFGPETGYNEQFF

V gene: TRBV5-1
CDR3 length: 14
J gene: TRBJ2-1
CDR3 protein: CASSTGTSSNEQFF

V gene: TRBV6-1
CDR3 length: 13
J gene: TRBJ2-7
CDR3 protein: CASRWDSSYEQYF

V gene: TRBV6-1
CDR3 length: 15
J gene: TRBJ1-2
CDR3 protein: CASSAPDRASYGYTF

V gene: TRBV7-8
CDR3 length: 12
J gene: TRBJ2-7
CDR3 protein: CASGPWSYEQYF

V gene: TRBV18
CDR3 length: 15
J gene: TRBJ2-5
CDR3 protein: CASSPFTSGQETQYF